This entry describes one T cell receptor delta chain. Within the sample, other DNA sequences also encode this same CDR3. TCRdb used CATT to re-call clones from the reads. The table has roughly 6,100 delta-chain clones, approximately 2.4% seen once. The source of the sample is a study of gamma-delta chains in newborns, infants, children. Study-wide context: Microbial exposure reportedly drives polyclonal innate γδ T cell expansion after birth.

CDR3 size: 15 residues. V dropped 0 bases and J dropped 0 bases, with 7 bases sitting between them. From germline, CDR1 is GEAIGNYY and CDR2 EKD. Sequenced: blood. This receptor was obtained from a child who was a newborn, infant or young child, either healthy, febrile or measles-vaccinated (not recorded which). The chain is built from TRDV2 and TRDJ2; D may be TRDD3 (6 bases). The CDR3 sequence: CACDTWGSLTAQLFF. The CDR3 nucleotides are TGTGCCTGTGACACCTGGGGATCTTTGACAGCACAACTCTTCTTT.